The 11 T cell receptor beta chains presented below share a single source sample, sequenced in a study of glioma-infiltrating T cells. Using RNA template, CDR3s of TCR alpha and beta were amplified with iRepertoire arm-PCR. TCRdb fed the multiplex PCR reads into MiXCR, producing one record per CDR3 protein. There are roughly 130,000 distinct CDR3 sequences in the sample; 24% occur only once, and 25% to 30% lies in the top ten. Sequences were obtained from glioma tissue, nonneoplastic brain tissue, or PBMCs (not recorded which). Receptors were obtained from a human donor with low-grade glioma or glioblastoma, undergoing nonglioma brain surgery, or in good health (not recorded which).

This clonotype was picked up a small number of times. This chain connects TRBV7-8 to TRBJ1-3, with D uncertain. CDR3 length: 14 amino acids. Germline assignment: CDR1 SGHVS and CDR2 FQNEAQ. Trimming shortened V by 1 base and J by 1 base, and 5 bases separated the two germline ends. CDR3 DNA sequence: TGTGCCAGCAGCTTAGGGGTGTCTGGAAACACCATATATTTT. This gives the protein CASSLGVSGNTIYF.

This clonotype was seen repeatedly, ten times or more. The chain joins TRBV28 to TRBJ1-5; unclear D gene. Trimming took 3 bases from V and 9 from J, leaving 9 bases between them. CDR3 length equals 12 residues. The germline CDR1 and CDR2 sequences are MDHEN and SYDVKM. The CDR3 nucleotides read TGTGCCAGCAGTTTGTTCAGTTTGCCCCAGCATTTT. Amino acids: CASSLFSLPQHF.

Only a few counts were recorded for this clonotype. The V gene is TRBV14, the J gene TRBJ2-2; 7 bases match TRBD1. CDR1 and CDR2 (germline): SGHDN, FVKESK. The CDR3 loop spans 15 amino acids. The J segment lost 4 bases and the V segment lost 4 bases, leaving 6 bases of the junction unmatched. CDR3 coding DNA: TGTGCCAGCAGCCGATCGGGACAGACCACCGGGGAGCTGTTTTTT. Its protein is CASSRSGQTTGELFF.

V usage is TRBV6-6 and J usage is TRBJ2-4; D possibly corresponds to TRBD2 (5 bases). V lost 2 bases, J lost 2 bases, and 16 bases lay in between. From germline, CDR1 is MNHNY and CDR2 SVGAGI (reference sequence). The CDR3 has 17 residues. Here the CDR3 reads CASSYQDGSGTKNIQYF. CDR3 DNA sequence: TGTGCCAGCAGTTACCAGGACGGCTCCGGGACCAAAAACATTCAGTACTTC.

This clonotype was picked up many times. The genes are TRBV28 and TRBJ1-1; D not certain. CDR3 length: 16 amino acids. CDR1 and CDR2 from the germline V gene are MDHEN and SYDVKM. V was pared by 4 bases and J by 0 bases, with 15 bases between. CDR3 protein: CASSSGGSPMNTEAFF. In nucleotides, the CDR3 is TGTGCCAGCAGTTCAGGTGGCAGCCCCATGAACACTGAAGCTTTCTTT.

This clonotype came up many times. This chain joins TRBV6-6 and TRBJ2-1; tentatively, D is TRBD2 (5 bases). Trimming left V 2 bases short and J 8 bases short, with 13 bases between. This CDR3 comprises 14 residues. CDR1 is MNHNY and CDR2 is SVGAGI in the germline V gene (reference sequence). In nucleotides, the CDR3 is TGTGCCAGCAGTTACCCAGGACTCCCCGATGAGCAGTTCTTC. Its translation is CASSYPGLPDEQFF.

The J gene is TRBJ2-1, the V gene TRBV20-1; 8 bases line up with TRBD2. Germline loops: CDR1 DFQATT, CDR2 SNEGSKA (reference sequence). CDR3 length: 13 amino acids. The CDR3 loop is CRVRGGPGNEQFF. CDR3 in DNA: TGCAGAGTCCGGGGGGGGCCCGGCAATGAGCAGTTCTTC.

Worth noting for this clonotype: With a much larger clone just one base away, this may be a read error. The chain couples TRBV20-1 to TRBJ2-3, with TRBD2 matching 12 bases. The CDR3 is made up of 13 amino acids. Germline CDR1 and CDR2: DFQATT and SNEGSKA (reference sequence). The junction had 6 bases not matched to a gene; V was cut back by 6 bases and J by 8 bases. CDR3 amino acids: CSALAGGRGTQYF. DNA for the CDR3: TGCAGTGCCCTAGCGGGGGGGCGTGGTACGCAGTATTTT.

The chain uses TRBV18 and TRBJ2-5, with 7 bases identical to TRBD1. CDR3 length equals 14 residues. Germline CDR1 reads KGHSH; CDR2 reads LQKENI. After removal of 5 bases from V and 1 base from J, the junction contained 4 bases not matched to a gene. CDR3 in amino acids: CASSDGTAQETQYF. CDR3 bases: TGTGCCAGCTCAGACGGGACAGCCCAAGAGACCCAGTACTTC.

The table lists this clonotype with many counts. The rearrangement uses TRBV27 and TRBJ1-1, with D uncertain. There are 14 residues in the CDR3. The ends were cut back, 4 bases at V and 0 bases at J, with 9 bases in the middle. CDR1 is MNHEY, CDR2 SMNVEV, per germline (reference sequence). CDR3 nucleotide sequence: TGTGCCAGCAGTTCCAGAATTTTGAACACTGAAGCTTTCTTT. Translation gives CASSSRILNTEAFF.

This clonotype was observed at least ten times. The chain joins TRBV6-6 to TRBJ2-5; 9 nucleotides match TRBD2. The CDR3 is 16 residues long. V dropped 0 bases and J dropped 2; count of bases not matched to a gene: 4. Looked up from germline, CDR1 is MNHNY and CDR2 is SVGAGI (reference sequence). CDR3 nucleotides: TGTGCCAGCAGTTACTCGCCGACTAGCGGTCAAGAGACCCAGTACTTC. As protein: CASSYSPTSGQETQYF.